This T cell receptor (beta chain) comes out of a study of T cells in Graves' hyperthyroidism and ophthalmopathy (dated by TCRdb to about 2019). Turning to the overall study: Peripheral blood samples were taken at the time of initial diagnosis, prior to any treatment. Prospective prediction of ophthalmopathy was tested in an independent validation cohort consisting of 18 to 20 hyperthyroidism patients and some 16 patients who later progressed to ophthalmopathy. To identify distinguishing TCR V-J signatures, a discovery cohort of 100 or so patients was used, comprising 43 with Graves' ophthalmopathy and some 57 with stable Graves' hyperthyroidism. The 95 to 100 discovery patients were divided at random into training and test sets in a 7:3 ratio. TCR Vbeta CDR3 sequencing of approximately 140 peripheral blood samples (over 40 ophthalmopathy, roughly 74 hyperthyroidism and about 17 progressor patients) is reported in the paper. The study also compared thyroid tissue and blood T-cell repertoires from 5 to 7 Graves' hyperthyroidism patients. After blood sampling, hyperthyroidism patients were treated with methimazole at a starting dose of 30 mg daily, and ophthalmopathy patients were treated with high-dose intravenous methylprednisolone. The investigation overall reported the following: Most expanded thyroid clonotypes (frequency above 0.001) were also detected in blood, a finding suggesting that blood repertoires may reflect thyroid immune responses. In validation, the model predicted progression to ophthalmopathy a median of about 5.9 months before onset, with roughly 70% sensitivity and roughly 79% specificity. A model built on a 13 V-J signature distinguished ophthalmopathy from stable hyperthyroidism, reaching 87.88% sensitivity and 81.08% specificity in cross-validation and 80%/75% in testing. No statistical method was used to fix the sample size in advance, and group allocation was not hidden from the investigators.

There are many counts of this clonotype. Its antigen is still unknown. Base-call qualities are not available, and no considerably larger clone is one nucleotide away. TCR beta CDR3 regions were amplified from RNA transcripts. The TCR CDR3 was subjected to a first round of RT-PCR using the HTBI primer set and the Qiagen OneStep RT-PCR kit. Libraries were constructed in a second round of multiplex PCR, after which size selection and purification were performed. Paired-end sequencing of the libraries was performed with 100 bp reads on an Illumina HiSeq2000. Turning to the authors' computational methods: SOAPnuke was used to process the raw data, throwing out any read that contained adapters or uncalled bases, had a mean Phred below 15, or lacked an exact constant-primer or identifier match. COPE v1.2.5 was used to merge the high-quality paired reads, and each unique nucleotide sequence was defined as a clonotype. MiTCR v1.1 was used to align clonotypes to the IMGT TRBV, TRBD and TRBJ reference segments. Only V-J combinations with frequency above 0.0001, covering 99% to 99.2% of repertoires, were analysed. A TCS score was defined as the ratio between F50 (clonal expansion) and ExV (chaos), using BLOSUM62-based TCRdist between CDR3 peptides within each V-J. Welch's t-statistics and random forest reduced around 550 V-J features to 13, which were used in a naive Bayes classifier (R e1071). TCRdb reprocessing: public reads trimmed at Q25 with fastp, clones called with MiXCR, in-frame beta chains kept. Entries that share a CDR3 protein sequence are merged under the most common genes and DNA. TCRdb assigned the V and J calls; the authors' analysis was not used. For this sample there are about 420,000 distinct CDR3 sequences; approximately 15% appear just once. The ten biggest clones cover roughly 13% of the sample.

Taken from cysteine to phenylalanine, the CDR3 has 18 residues. The retained sequence is limited to the CDR3, 54 bases, with the frame set at the first base. Trimming removed 2 bases from V and 9 bases from J; the gene matches leave 17 bases unexplained. Reading the germline V gene (reference sequence) gives CDR1 LGHDT and CDR2 YNNKEL. Stable Graves' hyperthyroidism was defined as no progression to ophthalmopathy during 18 months of follow-up. Hyperthyroidism patients were newly diagnosed, had a disease duration of under 2 months, and were aged 18 to 65 years. Exclusion was applied to patients with uncontrolled infections, other autoimmune diseases, pregnancy or lactation. Diagnoses were established on the basis of clinical symptoms, serum thyroxine and TRAb, thyroid ultrasound, and orbital computed tomography. Ficoll-Paque density gradient centrifugation was used to isolate PBMCs from 9.5 to 10 ml of fresh peripheral blood. Total RNA was extracted with Trizol reagent, and quality was checked on an Agilent 2100 Bioanalyzer.

Sequencing was performed on blood. In this chain, TRBV3-1 is recombined with TRBJ2-1; 9 junctional bases match TRBD2. The receptor was derived from a woman aged 18-29 years with Graves' hyperthyroidism. The CDR3 corresponds to CASSQNGAGGEYKPEQFF. Here is the DNA: TGTGCCAGCAGCCAAAATGGGGCGGGAGGGGAGTACAAGCCTGAGCAGTTCTTC.